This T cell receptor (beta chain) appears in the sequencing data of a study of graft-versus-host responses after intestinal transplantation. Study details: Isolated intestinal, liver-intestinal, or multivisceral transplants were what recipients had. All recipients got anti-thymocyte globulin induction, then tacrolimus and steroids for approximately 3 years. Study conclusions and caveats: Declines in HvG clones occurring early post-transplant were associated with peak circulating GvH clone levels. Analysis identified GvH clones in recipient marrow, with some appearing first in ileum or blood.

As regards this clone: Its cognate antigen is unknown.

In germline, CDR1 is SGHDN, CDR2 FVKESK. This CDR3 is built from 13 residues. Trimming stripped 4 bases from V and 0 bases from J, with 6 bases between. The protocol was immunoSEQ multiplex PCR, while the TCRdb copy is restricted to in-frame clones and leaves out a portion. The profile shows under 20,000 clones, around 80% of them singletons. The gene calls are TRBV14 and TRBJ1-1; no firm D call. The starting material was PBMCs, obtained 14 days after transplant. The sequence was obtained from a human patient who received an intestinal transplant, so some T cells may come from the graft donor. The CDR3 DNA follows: TGTGCCAGCAGCCCGGACCTGAACACTGAAGCTTTCTTT. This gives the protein CASSPDLNTEAFF.